These 32 T cell receptor beta chains came from one sample sequenced in a study of blood T cell repertoires in COVID-19. This table comes from immunoSEQ multiplex PCR, and its TCRdb copy is limited to in-frame clones, with some not included. This table has some 240,000 clones, 84% appearing once. Sequencing used PBMCs or T cells enriched from blood (not recorded which). The receptors here all came from a man aged 50-59 years who had recovered from COVID-19.

V and J are TRBV19 and TRBJ1-3, with a weak D call TRBD1 (5 bases). This CDR3 is 15 amino acids long. The germline V gene has CDR1 LNHDA and CDR2 SQIVND (reference sequence). V was shortened by 6 bases and J by 2 bases, with 14 bases between the two germline ends. CDR3 DNA sequence: TGTGCCAGTAGGGGACTTCGAGGGCCTGGAAACACCATATATTTT. Amino acid sequence: CASRGLRGPGNTIYF.

This clone was seen ten or more times. The genes are TRBV6-2 or TRBV6-3 and TRBJ1-2, with D unclear. V gave up 5 bases and J gave up 4 bases, with 11 bases separating them. Germline V gene lookup returns CDR1 MNHEY and CDR2 SVGEGT. The CDR3 is 13 residues long. CDR3: CASSVQKRYGYTF. CDR3 in DNA: TGTGCCAGCAGTGTACAGAAACGCTATGGCTACACCTTC.

The chain carries TRBV11-2 and TRBJ1-4; 7 positions match TRBD1. Germline CDR1 and CDR2: SGHAT and FQNNGV. This CDR3 comprises 17 residues. J lost 5 bases, V lost 5 bases, and 14 bases had no gene match. The CDR3 region is CASSPGGTVRLNEKLFF. The CDR3 nucleotides read TGTGCCAGCAGCCCAGGGGGAACAGTGAGATTGAATGAAAAACTGTTTTTT.

V is TRBV9 and J is TRBJ1-6; 8 positions agree with TRBD1. Germline CDR1 and CDR2: SGDLS and YYNGEE. Losses at the gene ends were 6 bases for V and 8 bases for J; bases not matched to a gene: 7. There are 14 residues in the CDR3. The CDR3 loop reads CASTEGQGHSPLHF. CDR3 sequence (DNA): TGTGCCAGCACCGAAGGACAGGGTCATTCACCCCTCCACTTT.

V is TRBV4-1 and J is TRBJ1-6, with D uncertain. CDR3 size: 14 residues. Trimming took off 1 base at V and 10 bases at J, with 11 bases between the two ends. CDR1 MGHRA and CDR2 YSYEKL come from the germline V gene. CDR3 sequence reads: CASSQGPILSPLHF. CDR3 DNA: TGCGCCAGCAGCCAAGGGCCCATTTTATCACCCCTCCACTTT.

This clone was counted only a few times. This chain links TRBV13 with TRBJ1-2; D is uncertain. The CDR3 sequence is 19 residues long. Deletions cut 2 bases from V and 3 bases from J, with 25 bases between. Germline V lookup: CDR1 PRHDT, CDR2 FYEKMQ (reference sequence). CDR3 bases: TGTGCCAGCAGCTTATATACAGCATCATCGACCTTACGCCACTATGGCTACACCTTC. Residues: CASSLYTASSTLRHYGYTF.

The V and J genes are TRBV7-8 and TRBJ2-7, with TRBD1 identical over 7 bases. The ends lost 4 bases at V and 4 bases at J; junction bases unmatched: 13. Germline CDR1 and CDR2: SGHVS and FQNEAQ. The CDR3 runs 16 residues. CDR3 sequence: CASSSGKGAALYEQYF. The DNA for the CDR3 is TGTGCCAGCAGCTCAGGCAAGGGGGCCGCTTTGTACGAGCAGTACTTC. The full variable domain, completed using reference TRBV7-8 and TRBJ2-7, is GAGVSQSPRYKVAKRGQDVALRCDPISGHVSLFWYQQALGQGPEFLTYFQNEAQLDKSGLPSDRFFAERPEGSVSTLKIQRTQQEDSAVYLCASSSGKGAALYEQYFGPGTRLTVT.

This clone has a count of ten or more. The chain has TRBV28 and TRBJ1-2; 9 bases agree with TRBD1. CDR3 length equals 14 residues. Losses at the gene ends were 5 bases for V and 4 bases for J; bases not matched to a gene: 5. CDR1 is MDHEN and CDR2 is SYDVKM in the germline V gene. The CDR3 nucleotides read TGTGCCAGCAGTCCAGGGACAGGGCGCTATGGCTACACCTTC. It yields the protein CASSPGTGRYGYTF.

This chain connects TRBV9 to TRBJ1-2, with D possibly matching TRBD1 (6 bases). Germline assignment: CDR1 SGDLS and CDR2 YYNGEE. This CDR3 has 12 amino acids. The ends were cut back, 3 bases at V and 8 bases at J, with 11 bases in the middle. The CDR3 region has the DNA TGTGCCAGCAGCGCTACAGGGCTCGGCTACACCTTC. Translating it yields CASSATGLGYTF.

The chain is built from TRBV12-3 or TRBV12-4 and TRBJ1-2; unclear D gene. The ends were cut back, 1 base at V and 5 bases at J, with 5 bases in the middle. This CDR3 region has 12 residues. The CDR3 bases are TGTGCCAGCAGTTTAGGTCTTTATGGCTACACCTTC. It yields the protein CASSLGLYGYTF.

The J gene is TRBJ1-2, the V gene TRBV19; no reliable D call. Trimming took 3 bases from V and 4 from J, leaving 12 bases between them. The CDR3 is 14 amino acids. Germline values: CDR1 LNHDA, CDR2 SQIVND (reference sequence). CDR3 sequence reads: CASSIPTQGYGYTF. The CDR3 DNA sequence: TGTGCCAGTAGTATCCCGACACAAGGCTATGGCTACACCTTC.

The V and J genes are TRBV10-1 and TRBJ1-5; 9 nucleotides line up with TRBD1. V trimming: 6 bases; J trimming: 2 bases; junction bases outside the gene matches: 5. The CDR3 sequence is 15 residues long. From germline, CDR1 is WNHNN and CDR2 SYGVQD (reference sequence). DNA of the CDR3: TGCGCCAGCAGGGGACAGGGATGGGGCAATCAGCCCCAGCATTTT. Protein sequence: CASRGQGWGNQPQHF.

The chain combines TRBV10-1 with TRBJ1-5, with 7 bases aligning to TRBD1. This CDR3 comprises 14 residues. After removal of 5 bases from V and 3 bases from J, the junction contained 4 bases not matched to a gene. Per germline, CDR1 WNHNN and CDR2 SYGVQD (reference sequence). CDR3: CASSSGQVNQPQHF. Written as DNA, the CDR3 is TGCGCCAGCAGTTCCGGACAGGTCAATCAGCCCCAGCATTTT.

This chain connects TRBV9 to TRBJ2-5, with 8 bases that match TRBD1. CDR1 is SGDLS and CDR2 is YYNGEE in the germline V gene. The junction had 6 bases not matched to a gene; V was cut back by 0 bases and J by 5 bases. This CDR3 region has 15 residues. The CDR3 DNA is TGTGCCAGCAGCGTAGCCAGGGGGCTTGGGGAGACCCAGTACTTC. As protein: CASSVARGLGETQYF.

This sequence joins TRBV27 and TRBJ2-3; 7 bases are a match to TRBD2. Germline V gene lookup returns CDR1 MNHEY and CDR2 SMNVEV (reference sequence). The trim removed 3 bases at V and 1 base at J, leaving 7 bases unmatched. This CDR3 contains 16 residues. The chain's CDR3 is CASSFQAGWRTDTQYF. The CDR3 DNA is TGTGCCAGCAGTTTTCAAGCGGGGTGGCGCACAGATACGCAGTATTTT.

The CDR3 spells CASTPRDTRNYGYTF. The CDR3 DNA is TGTGCCAGCACCCCACGGGACACGCGGAACTATGGCTACACCTTC. This rearrangement joins TRBV27 to TRBJ1-2; D possibly corresponds to TRBD1 (6 bases). The germline V gene has CDR1 MNHEY and CDR2 SMNVEV (reference sequence). The CDR3 contains 15 residues. The V end lost 7 bases, the J end lost 2 bases, and 17 bases lay between the germline ends.

The chain employs TRBV5-8 and TRBJ1-5; D remains ambiguous. Germline CDR1 reads SGHTS; CDR2 reads YDEGEE. V was shortened by 4 bases and J by 2 bases, with 13 bases between the two germline ends. The CDR3 covers 15 residues. The CDR3 DNA sequence: TGTGCCAGCAGCCCCCAGACTAGGGGCAATCAGCCCCAGCATTTT. Residues: CASSPQTRGNQPQHF.

The chain carries TRBV5-1 and TRBJ1-3; D is uncertain. Trimming pared 4 bases from V and 8 bases from J, leaving 19 bases between. In germline, CDR1 is SGHRS, CDR2 YFSETQ. The CDR3 runs 15 residues. The CDR3, as DNA: TGCGCCAGCAGCCCTAGCCTCGGAGGCTGGGACACCATATATTTT. Its translation: CASSPSLGGWDTIYF.

In this sample, this clone turned up once. The rearrangement joins TRBV5-4 to TRBJ2-7; perhaps TRBD1 as D (5 bases). Trimming took off 0 bases at V and 0 bases at J, with 13 bases between the two ends. Per the germline V gene, CDR1 is SGHNT and CDR2 is YYREEE (reference sequence). The CDR3 runs to 16 residues. CDR3 bases: TGTGCCAGCAGCTTGGCCCCGGCAGGACACTCCTACGAGCAGTACTTC. Residues: CASSLAPAGHSYEQYF.

The chain joins TRBV13 to TRBJ1-2, with D tentatively TRBD1 (5 bases). This CDR3 is built from 13 residues. Trimming cost V 6 bases and J 4 bases, with 12 bases left between them. CDR1 and CDR2 from the germline V gene are PRHDT and FYEKMQ (reference sequence). The CDR3 protein is CASSSRGGYGYTF. DNA for the CDR3: TGTGCCAGCAGTTCAAGGGGCGGCTATGGCTACACCTTC.

The count of this clone is one. This chain joins TRBV2 and TRBJ2-1; 10 positions agree with TRBD2. V shed 3 bases and J 5 bases; nucleotides not matched to a gene: 13. Per germline, CDR1 SNHLY and CDR2 FYNNEI. The CDR3 is 18 residues long. CDR3 bases: TGTGCCAGCAGTGATAGATGGCCGGGACTAGCGATAAACAATGAGCAGTTCTTC. Its translation is CASSDRWPGLAINNEQFF.

The chain links TRBV3-1 (or the pseudogene TRBV3-2) to TRBJ2-7, with TRBD1 as a possible D gene (6 bases). Trimming shortened V by 4 bases and J by 2 bases, and 9 bases separated the two germline ends. This CDR3 comprises 13 residues. Germline loops: CDR1 LGHDT, CDR2 YNNKEL (reference sequence). The CDR3 sequence is CASSRQATYEQYF. CDR3 DNA sequence: TGTGCCAGCAGCCGACAGGCGACCTACGAGCAGTACTTC.

This clone appeared a single time. The chain recombines TRBV5-1 with TRBJ2-3; 15 positions agree with TRBD2. The CDR3 extends over 19 amino acids. Trimming removed 4 bases from V and 1 base from J; junction bases left unmatched: 10. The germline CDR1 and CDR2 sequences are SGHRS and YFSETQ. The CDR3 sequence is CASSPGLAGGRWGTDTQYF. The CDR3 DNA reads TGCGCCAGCAGCCCTGGACTAGCGGGGGGGCGGTGGGGCACAGATACGCAGTATTTT.

The chain is built from TRBV5-1 and TRBJ2-1; 10 nucleotides agree with TRBD2. Germline CDR1 SGHRS, CDR2 YFSETQ. CDR3 length: 15 residues. The J segment lost 4 bases and the V segment lost 5 bases, leaving 6 bases of the junction unmatched. The CDR3 protein is CASRLAGGYYNEQFF. CDR3 nucleotides: TGCGCCAGCAGGTTAGCGGGGGGATATTACAATGAGCAGTTCTTC.

In DNA, the CDR3 is TGTGCCAGCAGCTTGGGGACAGCCCATAATTCACCCCTCCACTTT. It yields the protein CASSLGTAHNSPLHF. The genes are TRBV7-3 and TRBJ1-6; 7 bases agree with TRBD1. CDR3 length equals 15 residues. V shed 3 bases, J shed 5 bases, and the junction held 4 bases outside the gene matches. Germline loops: CDR1 SGHTA, CDR2 FQGTGA.

The gene calls are TRBV16 and TRBJ1-1; 12 bases are shared with TRBD1. Looked up from germline, CDR1 is KGHSY and CDR2 is FQNENV. The CDR3 contains 15 residues. J gave up 11 bases and V 6 bases, and 13 bases lay outside the gene matches. The CDR3 reads CASSLALGQGAGAFF. As DNA, the CDR3 is TGTGCCAGCAGTCTCGCCCTGGGACAGGGGGCAGGGGCTTTCTTT.

CDR3 amino acids: CASSWSGTGSTEAFF. DNA for the CDR3: TGTGCCAGCAGCTGGAGCGGGACAGGGAGCACTGAAGCTTTCTTT. The chain uses TRBV5-5 and TRBJ1-1; 9 bases line up with TRBD1. This CDR3 spans 15 amino acids. Germline-derived CDR1 and CDR2 are SGHKS and YYEKEE (reference sequence). The V and J ends lost 3 bases and 4 bases, in that order; junction bases with no gene match: 7.

The chain links TRBV5-6 to TRBJ2-1; possibly TRBD2 for D (6 bases). The CDR3 totals 16 residues. Germline V CDR1 and CDR2: SGHDT, YYEEEE. The ends were cut back, 0 bases at V and 3 bases at J, with 13 bases in the middle. The CDR3 spells CASSLGLGEIYNEQFF. The CDR3 nucleotides read TGTGCCAGCAGCTTGGGACTAGGTGAAATCTACAATGAGCAGTTCTTC.

In its sample, this clone was seen once. The chain links TRBV20-1 to TRBJ1-2; TRBD1 is a possible D gene (6 bases). V lost 3 bases, J lost 7 bases, and 12 bases lay in between. Germline V CDR1 and CDR2: DFQATT, SNEGSKA (reference sequence). The CDR3 runs 12 residues. CDR3 sequence reads: CSASTGLVGYTF. The CDR3 nucleotides are TGCAGTGCTAGTACAGGGTTGGTTGGCTACACCTTC.

The rearrangement uses TRBV6-1 and TRBJ2-4; no firm D call. This CDR3 has 13 residues. In germline, CDR1 is MNHNS, CDR2 SASEGT. V dropped 1 base and J dropped 7 bases, with 8 bases sitting between them. The CDR3 protein is CASSEERRNIQYF. The CDR3 coding sequence is TGTGCCAGCAGTGAAGAGCGACGGAACATTCAGTACTTC.

In the case of this clone: One end of the junction does not line up with germline, which may come from a read error. The genes are TRBV4-1 and TRBJ2-3; TRBD2 might be the D (5 bases). The CDR3 runs to 14 residues. The germline CDR1 and CDR2 sequences are MGHRA and YSYEKL. Written as DNA, the CDR3 is TGCGCCAGCAGCCAAGGTGCTAGCACCGATACGCAGTATTTT. It is translated as CASSQGASTDTQYF.

The table lists this clone with a count of one. V is TRBV3-1 (or the pseudogene TRBV3-2) and J is TRBJ1-2, with 10 bases aligning to TRBD1. The CDR3 has 14 amino acids. V shed 2 bases and J 8 bases; nucleotides not matched to a gene: 5. Germline V CDR1 and CDR2: LGHDT, YNNKEL (reference sequence). The CDR3 protein is CASSQRQGAGGYTF. CDR3 nucleotides: TGTGCCAGCAGCCAACGACAGGGGGCGGGAGGCTACACCTTC.